Each of the 12 T cell receptor beta chains below was sequenced from the same sample in a study of blood T cell repertoires in COVID-19. Profiling relied on immunoSEQ multiplex PCR, and the TCRdb table lists in-frame clones only, not all of them. This sample has fewer than 350,000 clones, with less than 85% found just once. Sequencing was done on a sample of PBMCs or T cells enriched from blood (not recorded which). These TCRs come from a woman aged 30 to 39 who had been exposed to COVID-19.

The chain joins TRBV12-3 or TRBV12-4 to TRBJ1-2; D is undetermined. V lost 7 bases, J lost 7 bases, and 13 bases lay in between. The CDR3 is 12 amino acids. CDR3 nucleotide sequence: TGTGCCAGCACCCAAAGGGCGGGTGGCTACACCTTC. Translated, it gives CASTQRAGGYTF.

The chain combines TRBV5-4 with TRBJ1-1, with TRBD1 matching 7 bases. The CDR3 sequence is 15 residues long. CDR1 and CDR2 from the germline V gene are SGHNT and YYREEE (reference sequence). V gave up 4 bases and J gave up 1 base; unmatched junction bases: 7. The CDR3 DNA is TGTGCCAGCAGCATGCGGACAGGAAAGAACACTGAAGCTTTCTTT. Protein product: CASSMRTGKNTEAFF.

The chain recombines TRBV6-5 with TRBJ1-1; the D gene is possibly TRBD1 (6 bases). This CDR3 is 14 amino acids long. The ends were cut back, 1 base at V and 7 bases at J, with 13 bases in the middle. Germline V CDR1 and CDR2: MNHEY, SVGAGI. CDR3 DNA: TGTGCCAGCAGTTACTACAGGGTGGGGCATGAAGCTTTCTTT. The encoded protein is CASSYYRVGHEAFF.

The chain couples TRBV2 to TRBJ2-7; no reliable D call. Between the trimmed V and J ends, which lost 2 bases and 1 base, there was a span of 6 bases. The CDR3 spans 13 residues. Germline V gene data show CDR1 as SNHLY and CDR2 as FYNNEI. The CDR3 region has the DNA TGTGCCAGCAGTGAACAGGCTTCCTACGAGCAGTACTTC. It codes for CASSEQASYEQYF.

The chain recombines TRBV6-5 with TRBJ2-7; D remains unclear. This CDR3 is built from 11 residues. V was trimmed by 6 bases and J by 2 bases, leaving 5 bases between them. Germline CDR1 reads MNHEY; CDR2 reads SVGAGI. The CDR3 sequence is CASRGAYEQYF. CDR3 bases: TGTGCCAGCAGGGGCGCCTACGAGCAGTACTTC.

This chain joins TRBV28 and TRBJ2-1, with TRBD2 matching over 7 bases. The CDR3 spans 13 residues. V lost 3 bases and J lost 8; bases outside the gene matches: 4. Germline loops: CDR1 MDHEN, CDR2 SYDVKM. The CDR3 region is CASSLGGVDEQFF. For the CDR3, the DNA is TGTGCCAGCAGTTTGGGAGGGGTGGATGAGCAGTTCTTC.

CDR3 coding DNA: TGTGCCAGCAGCGTAGGGGAGGGGAGGTACGAGCAGTACTTC. This translates into CASSVGEGRYEQYF. The V gene is TRBV9, the J gene TRBJ2-7, with 7 bases identical to TRBD2. The V gene end was trimmed by 0 bases and the J gene end by 4 bases; junction bases not matched to a gene: 4. Germline V lookup: CDR1 SGDLS, CDR2 YYNGEE. The CDR3 runs 14 residues.

V and J are TRBV4-1 and TRBJ1-2; 11 nucleotides agree with TRBD1. Germline CDR1 reads MGHRA; CDR2 reads YSYEKL. The length of the CDR3 is 16 residues. Trimming removed 6 bases from V and 4 bases from J; junction bases left unmatched: 10. CDR3 region: CASSSPAGTGGYGYTF. CDR3 in DNA: TGCGCCAGCAGTTCCCCCGCCGGGACAGGGGGCTATGGCTACACCTTC.

The DNA for the CDR3 is TGTGCCAGCAGCTTAACAACTACAGGGAGCCCCTACGAGCAGTACTTC. Translated, it gives CASSLTTTGSPYEQYF. The rearrangement joins TRBV7-2 to TRBJ2-7, with D tentatively TRBD1 (6 bases). Germline CDR1 and CDR2: SGHTA and FQGNSA. This CDR3 region has 16 residues. V was trimmed by 2 bases and J by 2 bases, leaving 16 bases between them.

This rearrangement joins TRBV18 to TRBJ1-4, with 10 bases that match TRBD1. CDR1 KGHSH and CDR2 LQKENI come from the germline V gene. The CDR3 spans 14 residues. Trimming cost V 10 bases and J 8 bases; bases outside gene matches: 10. CDR3 sequence (DNA): TGTGCCACCCTAAAGGACAGGGGGTCCGAAAAACTGTTTTTT. Protein: CATLKDRGSEKLFF.

The chain carries TRBV7-9 and TRBJ1-5; a weak D match, TRBD1 (5 bases). Trimming removed 3 bases from V and 0 bases from J, with 9 bases in between. CDR3 size: 15 residues. Germline assignment: CDR1 SEHNR and CDR2 FQNEAQ (reference sequence). The CDR3 sequence is CASSFGGVSNQPQHF. CDR3 in DNA: TGTGCCAGCAGCTTCGGGGGGGTTAGCAATCAGCCCCAGCATTTT. Drawing the rest from reference TRBV7-9 and TRBJ1-5, the complete variable domain is DTGVSQNPRHKITKRGQNVTFRCDPISEHNRLYWYRQTLGQGPEFLTYFQNEAQLEKSRLLSDRFSAERPKGSFSTLEIQRTEQGDSAMYLCASSFGGVSNQPQHFGDGTRLSIL.

The rearrangement links TRBV7-8 to TRBJ2-7; D is unclear. Germline assignment: CDR1 SGHVS and CDR2 FQNEAQ. The CDR3 sequence is 15 residues long. V was clipped by 1 base and J by 1 base, with 11 bases between them. The CDR3: CASSLEERISYEQYF. In DNA form, the CDR3 reads TGTGCCAGCAGCTTAGAGGAGCGAATTTCCTACGAGCAGTACTTC.